Following are 3 T cell receptor beta chains from one sample sequenced in a study of cytomegalovirus exposure and HLA in healthy donors. 13 Jbeta primers and 60 Vbeta primers were used for the PCR. Sequenced by immunoSEQ multiplex PCR; TCRdb stores in-frame clones only, minus some. The sample includes roughly 180,000 clones, roughly 77% seen only once; the top ten take around 2.3%. Specimen: PBMCs. The receptors derive from a woman in her thirties in good health and CMV-seropositive.

The chain is built from TRBV12-5 and TRBJ2-1; 9 positions agree with TRBD2. J was trimmed by 8 bases and V by 4 bases; bases with no gene match: 6. The CDR3 loop spans 14 amino acids. The germline CDR1 and CDR2 sequences are LGHNT and FRNRAP. The CDR3 spells CASGWGGGAHEQFF. CDR3 nucleotides: TGTGCTAGTGGTTGGGGCGGGGGGGCCCATGAGCAGTTCTTC.

The chain combines TRBV6-5 with TRBJ1-3; D not resolved. Trimming pared 6 bases from V and 2 bases from J, leaving 5 bases between. Germline CDR1 reads MNHEY; CDR2 reads SVGAGI. The CDR3 totals 12 residues. The CDR3 DNA follows: TGTGCCAGCAGCTCCCCTGGAAACACCATATATTTT. Translated, it gives CASSSPGNTIYF.

The chain uses TRBV4-3 and TRBJ1-2, with D perhaps TRBD1 (5 bases). Germline V gives CDR1 LGHNA, CDR2 YSLEER. V was pared by 1 base and J by 9 bases, with 15 bases between. The CDR3 totals 14 residues. The CDR3 nucleotides read TGCGCCAGCAGCCAAGGCCTGCGGGGGGTTCGCTACACCTTC. Its protein product is CASSQGLRGVRYTF.